This T cell receptor (beta chain) was documented in a study of shared T cell receptors in the human thymus. Germline-derived CDR1 and CDR2 are LGHNT and FRNRAP. The CDR3 length is 15 residues. V was cut by 4 bases and J by 2 bases, with 12 bases left in between. Sequencing was performed with immunoSEQ multiplex PCR; in TCRdb, only in-frame clones are kept and a portion is missing. This repertoire shows hundreds of thousands of clones, approximately 88% found once; its top ten account for approximately 0.011%. This sample also appeared in a second study, on human thymus T cells. From that study: The source of the thymus tissue was resections taken during corrective heart surgery. Biased V and J segment usage appeared in thymus and peripheral blood.

V gene TRBV12-5 combines with J gene TRBJ2-1; D gene ambiguous. The origin of this receptor is a boy under two years old with a congenital heart defect. Sequencing was done on a sample of thymocytes. For the CDR3, the DNA is TGTGCTAGTGGTTCCCCCCCCCGAGCCTACAATGAGCAGTTCTTC. The encoded protein is CASGSPPRAYNEQFF.